These 24 T cell receptor beta chains originate from one sample sequenced in a study of CD8+CD57+ T cells in acquired aplastic anemia. The template used for profiling TCR beta VDJ and CDR3 was genomic DNA. Each CDR3 protein gets one entry after TCRdb re-called the reads with MiXCR. The data hold 200,000 to 250,000 distinct CDR3 sequences, with 30% to 35% observed a single time. Sequenced material: sorted CD4+, CD8+, or CD8+CD57+ T cells (not recorded which) from PBMCs. The receptors stem from a human donor in good health, serving as a control.

This chain connects TRBV7-3 to TRBJ2-1; no firm D call. CDR1 is SGHTA, CDR2 FQGTGA, per germline. The V gene lost 6 bases and the J gene lost 4 bases, with 10 bases spanning the gap. The CDR3 has 13 residues. Written as DNA, the CDR3 is TGTGCCAGCAGGTCCGGGCCTTACAATGAGCAGTTCTTC. It translates to CASRSGPYNEQFF.

This clonotype was seen a few times. The rearrangement uses TRBV12-3 or TRBV12-4 and TRBJ2-1, with a tentative D call TRBD2 (7 bases). Trimming shortened V by 3 bases and J by 7 bases, and 13 bases separated the two germline ends. This CDR3 is built from 14 residues. The CDR3 loop is CASSFRGGANEQFF. The CDR3 coding sequence is TGTGCCAGCAGTTTTAGGGGGGGGGCGAATGAGCAGTTCTTC.

There are many counts of this clonotype. J is TRBJ2-3 and V is TRBV20-1; 9 positions match TRBD2. Trimming took 6 bases from V and 4 from J; bases not matched to a gene: 11. Germline CDR1 DFQATT, CDR2 SNEGSKA (reference sequence). The CDR3 is made up of 15 amino acids. CDR3 nucleotides: TGCAGTGCCCACGGCGGGGGGGCCATTTCAGATACGCAGTATTTT. It yields the protein CSAHGGGAISDTQYF.

V usage is TRBV10-1 and J usage is TRBJ2-3; tentatively, D is TRBD2 (5 bases). Trimming removed 7 bases at V and 11 bases at J, with 13 bases between. The CDR3 is made up of 11 amino acids. The germline V gene has CDR1 WNHNN and CDR2 SYGVQD (reference sequence). CDR3 in DNA: TGCGCCAGCACCCGGGAAAATGAGCAGTATTTT. Translated, it gives CASTRENEQYF.

This clonotype has only one observation. The chain uses TRBV24-1 and TRBJ2-1; TRBD1 matches 9 bases. CDR1 and CDR2 from the germline V gene are KGHDR and SFDVKD. Germline trimming cut 10 bases from V and 6 bases from J; bases unmatched to any gene: 9. This CDR3 comprises 14 residues. DNA of the CDR3: TGTGCCACGGGGGGACAGGGTAGGGGCAATGAGCAGTTCTTC. Encoded protein: CATGGQGRGNEQFF.

This clonotype was observed once. This chain uses TRBV2 with TRBJ1-4, with 7 nucleotides matching TRBD1. Germline V gene sequence: CDR1 SNHLY, CDR2 FYNNEI. V lost 8 bases, J lost 3 bases, and 12 bases stayed unmatched. CDR3 size: 16 residues. In nucleotides, the CDR3 is TGTGCCAGCGGGGGGCCAGGGGGTGCGGCTAATGAAAAACTGTTTTTT. Translated: CASGGPGGAANEKLFF.

This clonotype was counted only a few times. The rearrangement links TRBV11-2 to TRBJ2-2, with D unresolved. This CDR3 spans 14 amino acids. Trimming left V 5 bases short and J 1 base short, with 8 bases between. Germline CDR1 is SGHAT and CDR2 is FQNNGV. The CDR3 coding sequence is TGTGCCAGCAGCCTACCAAAGAACACCGGGGAGCTGTTTTTT. Its translation is CASSLPKNTGELFF. Full variable domain (rest looked up from reference TRBV11-2 and TRBJ2-2): EAGVAQSPRYKIIEKRQSVAFWCNPISGHATLYWYQQILGQGPKLLIQFQNNGVVDDSQLPKDRFSAERLKGVDSTLKIQPAKLEDSAVYLCASSLPKNTGELFFGEGSRLTVL.

This clonotype appeared many times. The gene calls are TRBV2 and TRBJ2-7, with D perhaps given as TRBD1 or TRBD2 (5 bases each). Trimming took off 6 bases at V and 3 bases at J, with 12 bases between the two ends. The CDR3 covers 13 residues. Germline V gene lookup returns CDR1 SNHLY and CDR2 FYNNEI. CDR3 nucleotide sequence: TGTGCCAGCAGGGGGGATGGGGGCTACGAGCAGTACTTC. Translation gives CASRGDGGYEQYF.

This clonotype was counted at least ten times. The rearrangement joins TRBV19 to TRBJ2-7, with 7 bases fitting TRBD1. The germline CDR1 and CDR2 sequences are LNHDA and SQIVND (reference sequence). With 1 base clipped from V and 2 bases from J, the junction kept 5 bases outside the gene matches. This CDR3 comprises 15 residues. The CDR3 DNA is TGTGCCAGTAGTATAGTGGGGGACAGCCCCTACGAGCAGTACTTC. Translated, it gives CASSIVGDSPYEQYF.

This clonotype was seen many times. The V call is TRBV19, the J call TRBJ1-4, with a possible D match to TRBD1 (5 bases). CDR1 and CDR2 (germline): LNHDA, SQIVND (reference sequence). The V gene lost 5 bases and the J gene lost 0 bases, with 16 bases spanning the gap. CDR3 length equals 17 residues. CDR3 sequence: CASSAHSRGATNEKLFF. CDR3 bases: TGTGCCAGTAGTGCCCACTCAAGGGGAGCAACTAATGAAAAACTGTTTTTT.

In this sample, this clonotype turned up many times. The chain carries TRBV10-3 and TRBJ1-3, with TRBD1 as a possible D gene (5 bases). V lost 10 bases, J lost 0 bases, and 22 bases lay in between. This CDR3 spans 17 amino acids. Germline assignment: CDR1 ENHRY and CDR2 SYGVKD. The CDR3 region is CATRARMGDYSGNTIYF. As DNA, the CDR3 is TGTGCCACGAGGGCCAGGATGGGGGACTACTCTGGAAACACCATATATTTT.

V and J are TRBV30 and TRBJ2-5; tentatively, D is TRBD2 (5 bases). This CDR3 is built from 15 residues. Germline V gene data show CDR1 as GTSNPN and CDR2 as SVGIG (reference sequence). V was trimmed by 1 base and J by 5 bases, leaving 17 bases between them. CDR3 sequence reads: CAWSAKTGWGETQYF. As DNA, the CDR3 is TGTGCCTGGAGTGCTAAGACGGGGTGGGGTGAGACCCAGTACTTC.

In this sample, this clonotype turned up a few times. A much more abundant neighbour one base away suggests this may be a read error. The chain carries TRBV7-9 and TRBJ1-6; TRBD1 is a possible D gene (5 bases). Germline V lookup: CDR1 SEHNR, CDR2 FQNEAQ (reference sequence). Trimming shortened V by 3 bases and J by 10 bases, and 10 bases separated the two germline ends. The CDR3 sequence is 13 residues long. The CDR3 reads CASSLRGESPLHF. Here the CDR3 DNA reads TGTGCCAGCAGCTTGCGGGGCGAGTCACCCCTCCACTTT. The whole variable domain, filled in from reference TRBV7-9 and TRBJ1-6, reads DTGVSQNPRHKITKRGQNVTFRCDPISEHNRLYWYRQTLGQGPEFLTYFQNEAQLEKSRLLSDRFSAERPKGSFSTLEIQRTEQGDSAMYLCASSLRGESPLHFGNGTRLTVT.

This clonotype appeared many times. The rearrangement joins TRBV9 to TRBJ2-1; 8 bases are a match to TRBD2. V trimming: 4 bases; J trimming: 4 bases; junction bases outside the gene matches: 13. This CDR3 comprises 17 residues. Per the germline V gene, CDR1 is SGDLS and CDR2 is YYNGEE. CDR3 DNA sequence: TGTGCCAGCAGCTCGAGACTAAGCGGGAGTGGGTACAATGAGCAGTTCTTC. It codes for CASSSRLSGSGYNEQFF. Variable domain in full (rest from reference TRBV9 and TRBJ2-1): DSGVTQTPKHLITATGQRVTLRCSPRSGDLSVYWYQQSLDQGLQFLIQYYNGEERAKGNILERFSAQQFPDLHSELNLSSLELGDSALYFCASSSRLSGSGYNEQFFGPGTRLTVL.

Ten or more counts support this clonotype. This chain links TRBV30 with TRBJ1-1; no clear D. This CDR3 is 11 amino acids long. The V gene lost 2 bases and the J gene lost 7 bases, with 8 bases spanning the gap. The V gene's germline CDR1 is GTSNPN and CDR2 SVGIG (reference sequence). In DNA, the CDR3 is TGTGCCTGGAGTCGGGAGTATGAAGCTTTCTTT. It codes for CAWSREYEAFF.

Ten or more counts support this clonotype. V gene TRBV7-9 combines with J gene TRBJ1-1; a possible D gene is TRBD1 (6 bases). The germline V gene has CDR1 SEHNR and CDR2 FQNEAQ (reference sequence). V was pared by 10 bases and J by 6 bases, with 24 bases between. This CDR3 is 15 amino acids long. CDR3: CATDRWGGSVSEAFF. Written as DNA, the CDR3 is TGTGCCACCGACAGGTGGGGCGGGTCAGTGTCTGAAGCTTTCTTT. The complete variable domain, with remaining parts taken from reference TRBV7-9 and TRBJ1-1, reads DTGVSQNPRHKITKRGQNVTFRCDPISEHNRLYWYRQTLGQGPEFLTYFQNEAQLEKSRLLSDRFSAERPKGSFSTLEIQRTEQGDSAMYLCATDRWGGSVSEAFFGQGTRLTVV.

This clonotype occurred many times. The chain is built from TRBV29-1 and TRBJ2-7; D gene uncertain. Between the trimmed V and J ends, which lost 7 bases and 4 bases, there was a span of 17 bases. Germline loops: CDR1 SQVTM, CDR2 ANQGSEA. This CDR3 has 13 amino acids. The CDR3 DNA is TGCAGCGCCTTGAAATATACCGGATACGAGCAGTACTTC. Amino acid sequence: CSALKYTGYEQYF.

Worth noting for this clonotype: Possible read error: a much larger clone is one base away. The chain links TRBV6-2 or TRBV6-3 to TRBJ1-6, with TRBD1 as a possible D gene (6 bases). Between the trimmed V and J ends, which lost 8 bases and 10 bases, there was a span of 24 bases. The CDR3 length is 16 residues. Germline CDR1 and CDR2: MNHEY and SVGEGT. DNA of the CDR3: TGTGCCAGCGGTCTTGTAGGGGGGCCATGGGAATCACCCCTCCACTTT. Translation: CASGLVGGPWESPLHF.

The chain joins TRBV2 to TRBJ2-7; maybe TRBD2 (6 bases). CDR1 is SNHLY, CDR2 FYNNEI, per germline. Trimming removed 6 bases from V and 9 bases from J, with 12 bases in between. CDR3 size: 11 residues. CDR3 sequence: CASRWGEVQYF. CDR3 nucleotides: TGTGCCAGCAGGTGGGGGGAGGTGCAGTACTTC.

The rearrangement links TRBV5-4 to TRBJ1-4; 8 bases line up with TRBD1. This CDR3 region has 14 residues. J lost 8 bases, V lost 2 bases, and 5 bases had no gene match. Germline V lookup: CDR1 SGHNT, CDR2 YYREEE (reference sequence). CDR3 sequence: CASSLQGEYEKLFF. CDR3 sequence (DNA): TGTGCCAGCAGCTTACAGGGGGAGTACGAAAAACTGTTTTTT.

Notes on this clonotype: This is likely a read error, given that the CDR3 carries no conserved phenylalanine or tryptophan at its end. The chain carries TRBV28 and TRBJ2-5; a weak D match, TRBD1 (5 bases). The CDR3 is made up of 15 amino acids. V lost 5 bases and J 5 bases, leaving 18 bases between the germline ends. Germline CDR1 and CDR2: MDHEN and SYDVKM. CDR3 DNA: TGTGCCAGCAGTACCCCCCGGCAGGGAAAGGAGACCCAGTACCTC. Translated: CASSTPRQGKETQYL.

The chain links TRBV2 to TRBJ2-7, with 10 bases lining up with TRBD2. CDR1 and CDR2 (germline): SNHLY, FYNNEI. V lost 7 bases, J lost 6 bases, and 6 bases stayed unmatched. The CDR3 is made up of 13 amino acids. The CDR3 region has the DNA TGTGCCAGCACGGGGGCTAGCGGGAGCGAGCAGTACTTC. Protein: CASTGASGSEQYF.

In its sample, this clonotype was seen many times. The rearrangement links TRBV5-1 to TRBJ2-7, with a possible D match to TRBD2 (5 bases). Germline lookup yields CDR1 SGHRS and CDR2 YFSETQ. The V gene lost 6 bases and the J gene lost 4 bases, with 17 bases spanning the gap. The CDR3 length is 14 residues. The CDR3 reads CASTHGSREYEQYF. CDR3 in DNA: TGCGCCAGCACCCATGGGAGTCGCGAGTACGAGCAGTACTTC.

As concerns this clonotype: This sequence may be a read error, since a much larger clone differs from it by one base. In nucleotides, the CDR3 is TGTGCCAGCTCTTCTCGGACAGACGAGCAGTACGTC. Protein: CASSSRTDEQYV. The chain uses TRBV10-3 and TRBJ2-7; tentatively, D is TRBD1 (6 bases). The ends were cut back, 10 bases at V and 5 bases at J, with 15 bases in the middle. From germline, CDR1 is ENHRY and CDR2 SYGVKD. The CDR3 has 12 residues.